A single sample is the source of the 23 T cell receptor beta chains below, sequenced in a study of blood T cells in healthy people across ages. A second 7 to 11 cycle PCR used barcoded and J-beta primers. TCRdb reprocessed the 5' RACE reads with MiXCR, giving one entry per CDR3 protein. The sample carries 1.5 million to 2 million distinct CDR3 sequences, less than 50% recorded once. Material for sequencing was blood. The receptors shown here come from a woman aged 40 to 50 in good health.

This clonotype has only a few counts. The rearrangement uses TRBV7-9 and TRBJ2-5, with D maybe TRBD2 (5 bases). Deletions cut 6 bases from V and 11 bases from J, with 16 bases between. The CDR3 consists of 12 residues. Germline V gene sequence: CDR1 SEHNR, CDR2 FQNEAQ (reference sequence). CDR3 in amino acids: CASSSDLSKQYF. The CDR3 DNA is TGTGCCAGCAGTTCGGACTTATCCAAGCAGTACTTC.

The J gene is TRBJ2-3, the V gene TRBV20-1; D may be TRBD2 (6 bases). V was pared by 3 bases and J by 2 bases, with 12 bases between. Germline CDR1 reads DFQATT; CDR2 reads SNEGSKA (reference sequence). The CDR3 covers 14 residues. Here the CDR3 reads CSASGGAITDTQYF. In nucleotides, the CDR3 is TGCAGTGCTAGCGGGGGAGCGATCACAGATACGCAGTATTTT.

This CDR3 is CASSVPWRVDPSTDTQYF. In DNA, the CDR3 is TGTGCCAGCAGCGTACCCTGGCGGGTAGACCCTAGCACAGATACGCAGTATTTT. V gene TRBV9 combines with J gene TRBJ2-3; D might be TRBD2 (5 bases). The CDR3 has 18 amino acids. V was pared by 1 base and J by 0 bases, with 18 bases between. Germline V gene data show CDR1 as SGDLS and CDR2 as YYNGEE.

This clonotype was picked up a small number of times. This chain links TRBV4-3 with TRBJ2-1; 8 bases map to TRBD2. Trimming took 0 bases from V and 3 from J; bases not matched to a gene: 7. The germline gives CDR1 LGHNA, CDR2 YSLEER. There are 17 residues in the CDR3. CDR3 DNA: TGCGCCAGCAGCCAAGACGGTAGCGGGACCTACTACAATGAGCAGTTCTTC. It yields the protein CASSQDGSGTYYNEQFF.

This rearrangement joins TRBV7-9 to TRBJ1-2; D remains unclear. The CDR3 is made up of 14 amino acids. The germline V gene has CDR1 SEHNR and CDR2 FQNEAQ (reference sequence). Trimming took 4 bases from V and 9 from J, leaving 18 bases between them. The CDR3 reads CASSSSGGGRSYTF. CDR3 coding DNA: TGTGCCAGCAGCTCCTCTGGTGGAGGGAGAAGCTACACCTTC.

V is TRBV2 and J is TRBJ2-5; 8 bases fit TRBD2. V gave up 8 bases and J gave up 6 bases; unmatched junction bases: 14. The germline V gene encodes CDR1 SNHLY and CDR2 FYNNEI. This CDR3 comprises 15 residues. The CDR3 sequence is CASGVESGGGKTQYF. The DNA for the CDR3 is TGTGCCAGCGGTGTCGAAAGCGGGGGCGGAAAGACCCAGTACTTC.

A few counts support this clonotype. The V gene is TRBV10-3, the J gene TRBJ1-2, with 9 bases aligning to TRBD1. This CDR3 is 13 amino acids long. The germline CDR1 and CDR2 sequences are ENHRY and SYGVKD. The V gene end was trimmed by 7 bases and the J gene end by 3 bases; junction bases not matched to a gene: 3. The CDR3 region is CAIMGQGDYGYTF. The DNA for the CDR3 is TGTGCCATCATGGGACAGGGTGACTATGGCTACACCTTC.

This clonotype was detected many times. The V gene is TRBV6-6, the J gene TRBJ1-2; 7 bases are shared with TRBD1. Germline trimming cut 2 bases from V and 4 bases from J; bases unmatched to any gene: 7. Germline CDR1 reads MNHNY; CDR2 reads SVGAGI (reference sequence). This CDR3 is built from 15 residues. The CDR3 sequence is CASSYRTGVGYGYTF. DNA for the CDR3: TGTGCCAGCAGTTACCGAACAGGGGTCGGCTATGGCTACACCTTC.

The chain links TRBV7-2 to TRBJ2-7; either TRBD1 or TRBD2 may fit D (7 bases each). V was pared by 4 bases and J by 7 bases, with 23 bases between. From germline, CDR1 is SGHTA and CDR2 FQGNSA. The CDR3 runs 16 residues. CDR3 in DNA: TGTGCCAGCAGCTCCCCCGGCGGCAGGGGGAGGGATGAGCAGTACTTC. Amino acids: CASSSPGGRGRDEQYF.

The chain joins TRBV27 to TRBJ2-7; D unresolved. The CDR3 length is 16 residues. Germline V gene sequence: CDR1 MNHEY, CDR2 SMNVEV (reference sequence). V was cut by 5 bases and J by 6 bases, with 23 bases left in between. The CDR3 coding sequence is TGTGCCAGCAGTCCTCCGTGGGCCCCTCCTACGGGCGAGCAGTACTTC. Amino acids: CASSPPWAPPTGEQYF.

Comments on this clonotype: It may be a read error: a sequence one base away is much more abundant. The chain combines TRBV28 with TRBJ2-7, with D perhaps matching TRBD1 (5 bases). The CDR3 runs 15 residues. Looked up from germline, CDR1 is MDHEN and CDR2 is SYDVKM. The V end was cut by 2 bases, the J end by 2 bases, with 13 bases between. The CDR3 DNA sequence: TGTGCCAGCAGTTTACCGACGACAGAGGCCTACGAGCAGTACTTC. This gives the protein CASSLPTTEAYEQYF. The full variable domain, in which reference TRBV28 and TRBJ2-7 provide the parts outside the CDR3, is DVKVTQSSRYLVKRTGEKVFLECVQDMDHENMFWYRQDPGLGLRLIYFSYDVKMKEKGDIPEGYSVSREKKERFSLILESASTNQTSMYLCASSLPTTEAYEQYFGPGTRLTVT.

The chain is built from TRBV4-1 and TRBJ2-7, with D possibly matching TRBD2 (5 bases). Trimming cost V 0 bases and J 0 bases, with 12 bases left between them. This CDR3 contains 16 residues. Per germline, CDR1 MGHRA and CDR2 YSYEKL. CDR3 sequence reads: CASSQEGGRSSYEQYF. The CDR3 coding sequence is TGCGCCAGCAGCCAAGAAGGAGGACGGAGCTCCTACGAGCAGTACTTC.

This clonotype showed up just a few times. The chain combines TRBV24-1 with TRBJ1-2; no clear D gene. Trimming removed 2 bases from V and 8 bases from J, with 5 bases in between. This CDR3 spans 11 amino acids. Looked up from germline, CDR1 is KGHDR and CDR2 is SFDVKD. This CDR3 reads CATSDSGGYTF. The CDR3 DNA follows: TGTGCCACCAGTGATTCGGGGGGCTACACCTTC.

Of note for this clonotype: The junction departs from the called germline gene at one end, perhaps through a read error. This rearrangement joins TRBV20-1 to TRBJ2-5; TRBD2 matches at 16 bases. The CDR3 loop spans 16 amino acids. In germline, CDR1 is DFQATT, CDR2 SNEGSKA (reference sequence). CDR3 amino acids: CSVRRGLAGGKETQYF. The CDR3 region has the DNA TGCAGTGTTAGAAGGGGACTAGCGGGGGGGAAGGAGACCCAGTACTTC.

Note on this clonotype: A read error may explain this, as a much larger clone is one base away. The V call is TRBV4-1, the J call TRBJ2-7; no clear D. CDR3 length equals 14 residues. The V gene's germline CDR1 is MGHRA and CDR2 YSYEKL. CDR3 amino acids: CASSRLDLSCEQYF. The CDR3 region has the DNA TGCGCCAGCAGCCGATTGGATCTATCCTGCGAGCAGTACTTC.

The genes are TRBV6-2 or TRBV6-3 and TRBJ2-5; D possibly corresponds to TRBD1 (6 bases). Germline CDR1 MNHEY, CDR2 SVGEGT. Trimming removed 6 bases from V and 5 bases from J, with 16 bases in between. The CDR3 runs 14 residues. The CDR3 here is CASRRTTGGETQYF. The DNA of the CDR3 is TGTGCCAGCAGGCGGACGACAGGTGGGGAGACCCAGTACTTC.

The J gene is TRBJ2-7, the V gene TRBV20-1; TRBD1 aligns across 8 bases. The junction had 6 bases not matched to a gene; V was cut back by 6 bases and J by 2 bases. This CDR3 comprises 13 residues. Germline-derived CDR1 and CDR2 are DFQATT and SNEGSKA (reference sequence). This CDR3 reads CSAMTGEAYEQYF. In DNA form, the CDR3 reads TGCAGTGCAATGACAGGGGAGGCCTACGAGCAGTACTTC.

The V call is TRBV7-9, the J call TRBJ2-3; TRBD2 aligns across 8 bases. The ends lost 4 bases at V and 4 bases at J; junction bases unmatched: 13. Germline V CDR1 and CDR2: SEHNR, FQNEAQ (reference sequence). The CDR3 totals 17 residues. This CDR3 is CASSYGAVGGAPDTQYF. The CDR3 nucleotides are TGTGCCAGCAGCTATGGGGCGGTCGGGGGGGCCCCAGATACGCAGTATTTT. Drawing the rest from reference TRBV7-9 and TRBJ2-3, the complete variable domain is DTGVSQNPRHKITKRGQNVTFRCDPISEHNRLYWYRQTLGQGPEFLTYFQNEAQLEKSRLLSDRFSAERPKGSFSTLEIQRTEQGDSAMYLCASSYGAVGGAPDTQYFGPGTRLTVL.

This clonotype was detected only a few times. The chain recombines TRBV28 with TRBJ2-7, with D perhaps assigned TRBD1 or TRBD2 (7 bases each). This CDR3 has 17 residues. Between the trimmed V and J ends, which lost 2 bases and 2 bases, there was a span of 19 bases. Germline CDR1 reads MDHEN; CDR2 reads SYDVKM. CDR3 nucleotides: TGTGCCAGCAGTTTAAGGGGGGAGGGGGCGCATACCTACGAGCAGTACTTC. It specifies CASSLRGEGAHTYEQYF.

This clonotype has a handful of counts. The genes are TRBV20-1 and TRBJ2-1, with 9 bases aligning to TRBD2. The CDR3 totals 17 residues. CDR1 is DFQATT, CDR2 SNEGSKA, per germline (reference sequence). With 6 bases clipped from V and 4 bases from J, the junction kept 16 bases outside the gene matches. The CDR3 reads CSAKPWVAGGGYNEQFF. DNA of the CDR3: TGCAGTGCCAAGCCTTGGGTGGCGGGGGGGGGTTACAATGAGCAGTTCTTC.

This chain connects TRBV12-3 or TRBV12-4 to TRBJ2-1; 9 positions agree with TRBD2. The CDR3 is 15 amino acids. Trimming at V came to 4 bases and at J to 8 bases, leaving 9 bases not matched to a gene. CDR3 in DNA: TGTGCCAGCAGTTGGGGCGGGGGGGCCAAGGATGAGCAGTTCTTC. This gives the protein CASSWGGGAKDEQFF.

The chain links TRBV6-2 or TRBV6-3 to TRBJ1-2; 7 nucleotides match TRBD1. This CDR3 spans 15 amino acids. After removal of 5 bases from V and 1 base from J, the junction contained 7 bases not matched to a gene. Germline-derived CDR1 and CDR2 are MNHEY and SVGEGT. CDR3 coding DNA: TGTGCCAGCAGTCCCAGGGGGGGCCATAACTATGGCTACACCTTC. Encoded protein: CASSPRGGHNYGYTF.

This sequence joins TRBV4-2 and TRBJ2-7; D is unresolved. The assigned J gene may be wrong: the sequence end matches TRBJ2-5 better. This CDR3 spans 14 amino acids. CDR1 is LGHNA and CDR2 is YNFKEQ in the germline V gene. Here the CDR3 reads CASSQDARGVTQYF. Here the CDR3 DNA reads TGTGCCAGCAGCCAAGACGCGCGCGGAGTGACCCAGTACTTC.